What follows are 31 T cell receptor beta chains derived from one specimen sequenced in a study of blood T cells in healthy people across ages. Primed by a sample-barcoded 5' primer and a J-beta primer mix, a second PCR proceeded for 7 to 11 cycles. TCRdb reanalysed the 5' RACE reads using MiXCR and keeps one entry per CDR3 protein. The sample shows 600,000 to 1,000,000 distinct CDR3 sequences, 55% to 75% of them seen only once. The sequencing sample was made of blood. The source is a man between 25 and 39 years old in good health.

This clonotype has more than one count but fewer than ten. This chain connects TRBV6-5 to TRBJ2-1, with unresolved D. Germline V gene sequence: CDR1 MNHEY, CDR2 SVGAGI. Trimming removed 2 bases from V and 4 bases from J, with 3 bases in between. This CDR3 is 12 amino acids long. The CDR3 sequence: CASSYGYNEQFF. The CDR3 DNA follows: TGTGCCAGCAGTTACGGGTACAATGAGCAGTTCTTC.

This clonotype occurred once. The chain combines TRBV20-1 with TRBJ2-3, with D hard to call. V lost 3 bases and J lost 0, with 13 bases in between. Germline assignment: CDR1 DFQATT and CDR2 SNEGSKA (reference sequence). CDR3 length: 15 residues. CDR3 DNA sequence: TGCAGTGCTAGGGGGAATCCCGGGAGCACAGATACGCAGTATTTT. Amino acids: CSARGNPGSTDTQYF.

This clonotype was detected many times. The V gene is TRBV28, the J gene TRBJ2-3, with D perhaps matching TRBD1 (6 bases). From germline, CDR1 is MDHEN and CDR2 SYDVKM. The CDR3 runs 12 residues. The V and J ends lost 7 bases and 1 base respectively, with 6 bases between them. CDR3 coding DNA: TGTGCCAGCACAGGGGGCACAGATACGCAGTATTTT. Its protein is CASTGGTDTQYF.

This clonotype was detected only a few times. The J gene is TRBJ2-1, the V gene TRBV29-1; TRBD2 aligns across 9 bases. Trimming at V came to 3 bases and at J to 5 bases, leaving 8 bases not matched to a gene. CDR3 length: 15 residues. Germline lookup yields CDR1 SQVTM and CDR2 ANQGSEA. The CDR3 reads CSVEGREGMDNEQFF. CDR3 nucleotide sequence: TGCAGCGTTGAGGGGCGGGAGGGTATGGACAATGAGCAGTTCTTC.

This chain uses TRBV20-1 with TRBJ2-5; 9 bases agree with TRBD2. The tail of the sequence fits TRBJ2-7 better, so the J call may be wrong. The CDR3 spans 15 residues. Germline CDR1 DFQATT, CDR2 SNEGSKA (reference sequence). CDR3 coding DNA: TGCAGTGCTAGATCCGTGACTAGCGGTTCCTACGAGCAGTACTTC. Its translation: CSARSVTSGSYEQYF.

The rearrangement joins TRBV25-1 to TRBJ2-7; no definite D call. Germline-derived CDR1 and CDR2 are MGHDK and SYGVNS. Trimming stripped 2 bases from V and 2 bases from J, with 13 bases between. CDR3 size: 15 residues. The CDR3 is CASSETSFLPYEQYF. CDR3 sequence (DNA): TGTGCCAGCAGTGAAACTTCCTTTCTTCCCTACGAGCAGTACTTC.

The V call is TRBV20-1, the J call TRBJ2-3; D is possibly TRBD2 (6 bases). The germline gives CDR1 DFQATT, CDR2 SNEGSKA (reference sequence). The V gene lost 4 bases and the J gene lost 7 bases, with 21 bases spanning the gap. CDR3 length: 15 residues. CDR3 protein: CSATSPGREINTQYF. Here the CDR3 DNA reads TGCAGTGCTACTTCTCCGGGACGGGAGATAAATACGCAGTATTTT.

This chain uses TRBV6-1 with TRBJ2-7; 9 bases align to TRBD1. The CDR3 contains 15 residues. Trimming at V came to 7 bases and at J to 3 bases, leaving 10 bases not matched to a gene. CDR1 is MNHNS, CDR2 SASEGT, per germline. Here the CDR3 DNA reads TGTGCCAGCAACAAAGGGACAGGGAGCTTCTACGAGCAGTACTTC. Translated: CASNKGTGSFYEQYF.

This rearrangement joins TRBV5-1 to TRBJ2-1; 9 positions match TRBD2. This CDR3 has 16 amino acids. Germline lookup yields CDR1 SGHRS and CDR2 YFSETQ. V shed 3 bases and J 6 bases; nucleotides not matched to a gene: 10. The CDR3 DNA reads as TGCGCCAGCAGCTACGACTTAGCGGGGGACAGCAATGAGCAGTTCTTC. It is translated as CASSYDLAGDSNEQFF.

This rearrangement joins TRBV29-1 to TRBJ2-6; no firm D call. V lost 6 bases to trimming and J lost 0 bases, with 15 bases between them. The germline CDR1 and CDR2 sequences are SQVTM and ANQGSEA. The CDR3 loop spans 16 amino acids. CDR3 residues: CSVQTDTNSGANVLTF. DNA for the CDR3: TGCAGCGTCCAGACCGACACTAACTCTGGGGCCAACGTCCTGACTTTC. Full variable domain (missing parts from reference TRBV29-1 and TRBJ2-6): SAVISQKPSRDICQRGTSLTIQCQVDSQVTMMFWYRQQPGQSLTLIATANQGSEATYESGFVIDKFPISRPNLTFSTLTVSNMSPEDSSIYLCSVQTDTNSGANVLTFGAGSRLTVL.

The rearrangement links TRBV2 to TRBJ2-1; 14 positions match TRBD2. CDR1 and CDR2 from the germline V gene are SNHLY and FYNNEI. V shed 6 bases, J shed 0 bases, and the junction held 4 bases outside the gene matches. The CDR3 loop spans 17 amino acids. The CDR3 reads CASRRLAGGDSYNEQFF. The CDR3, as DNA: TGTGCCAGCAGACGACTAGCGGGGGGGGACTCCTACAATGAGCAGTTCTTC. The full variable domain, with the rest looked up from reference TRBV2 and TRBJ2-1, is EPEVTQTPSHQVTQMGQEVILRCVPISNHLYFYWYRQILGQKVEFLVSFYNNEISEKSEIFDDQFSVERPDGSNFTLKIRSTKLEDSAMYFCASRRLAGGDSYNEQFFGPGTRLTVL.

This clonotype was detected only once. The J gene is TRBJ1-4, the V gene TRBV29-1; D remains unclear. The CDR3 spans 12 residues. The germline CDR1 and CDR2 sequences are SQVTM and ANQGSEA. Trimming took 7 bases from V and 7 from J, leaving 13 bases between them. CDR3 amino acids: CSAEEGVEKLFF. The CDR3 bases are TGCAGCGCAGAAGAGGGTGTTGAAAAACTGTTTTTT. The full variable domain, in which reference TRBV29-1 and TRBJ1-4 provide the parts outside the CDR3, is SAVISQKPSRDICQRGTSLTIQCQVDSQVTMMFWYRQQPGQSLTLIATANQGSEATYESGFVIDKFPISRPNLTFSTLTVSNMSPEDSSIYLCSAEEGVEKLFFGSGTQLSVL.

In this sample, this clonotype turned up a few times. The rearrangement uses TRBV29-1 and TRBJ2-5; no definite D call. The germline V and J ends were trimmed by 7 bases and 11 bases, with 17 bases remaining between them. CDR3 length: 11 residues. The germline V gene has CDR1 SQVTM and CDR2 ANQGSEA. CDR3 amino acids: CSAIRGKEQYF. In DNA form, the CDR3 reads TGCAGCGCCATAAGAGGCAAGGAGCAGTACTTC.

This sequence joins TRBV6-5 and TRBJ2-7, with D unresolved. V lost 2 bases to trimming and J lost 6 bases, with 8 bases between them. Germline-derived CDR1 and CDR2 are MNHEY and SVGAGI. There are 12 residues in the CDR3. This CDR3 is CASSYGEGEQYF. CDR3 DNA sequence: TGTGCCAGCAGTTACGGAGAAGGCGAGCAGTACTTC.

The chain is built from TRBV4-3 and TRBJ2-1, with 7 nucleotides matching TRBD1. In germline, CDR1 is LGHNA, CDR2 YSLEER. The CDR3 totals 15 residues. V shed 2 bases and J 8 bases; nucleotides not matched to a gene: 9. The CDR3 sequence is CASSQIRQGVDEQFF. CDR3 nucleotides: TGCGCCAGCAGCCAAATCAGGCAGGGGGTCGATGAGCAGTTCTTC.

The V and J genes are TRBV7-9 and TRBJ2-3; unclear D gene. V was cut by 4 bases and J by 2 bases, with 10 bases left in between. This CDR3 is 14 amino acids long. Germline-derived CDR1 and CDR2 are SEHNR and FQNEAQ (reference sequence). CDR3 sequence reads: CASSSLQNTDTQYF. The CDR3 DNA sequence: TGTGCCAGCAGCTCCCTACAGAACACAGATACGCAGTATTTT.

A note on this clonotype: One end of the junction is discordant with germline, which a read error may explain. This chain uses TRBV3-1 with TRBJ1-5, with D unclear. Germline V lookup: CDR1 LGHDT, CDR2 YNNKEL (reference sequence). This CDR3 contains 15 residues. In DNA form, the CDR3 reads TGTGCCAGTAGCCATTCCGACCGAGGTAATCAGCCCCAGCATTTT. Translating gives CASSHSDRGNQPQHF.

This clonotype was picked up a small number of times. This sequence joins TRBV29-1 and TRBJ2-5; tentatively, D is TRBD1 (8 bases). This CDR3 region has 14 residues. CDR1 and CDR2 (germline): SQVTM, ANQGSEA. The germline V and J ends were trimmed by 7 bases and 5 bases, with 20 bases remaining between them. CDR3 bases: TGCAGCGCGAACAGGGGGGGTGGTACGGAGACCCAGTACTTC. Protein sequence: CSANRGGGTETQYF.

The V gene is TRBV29-1, the J gene TRBJ1-2; no reliable D call. Trimming removed 0 bases from V and 1 base from J, with 3 bases in between. Germline V lookup: CDR1 SQVTM, CDR2 ANQGSEA. The CDR3 extends over 12 amino acids. In DNA, the CDR3 is TGCAGCGTTGAAGACCTTAACTATGGCTACACCTTC. As protein: CSVEDLNYGYTF.

The chain links TRBV20-1 to TRBJ2-1; D remains unclear. Per germline, CDR1 DFQATT and CDR2 SNEGSKA (reference sequence). This CDR3 is built from 12 residues. Between the trimmed V and J ends, which lost 5 bases and 9 bases, there was a span of 14 bases. The CDR3 bases are TGCAGTGCTCCATATAGTAAAGGTGAGCAGTTCTTC. Protein product: CSAPYSKGEQFF.

Turning to this clonotype: A much larger clone differs from this one at a single base, so this may be a read error. The gene calls are TRBV25-1 and TRBJ2-6, with no clear D. Germline lookup yields CDR1 MGHDK and CDR2 SYGVNS. The CDR3 sequence is 15 residues long. V was trimmed by 2 bases and J by 6 bases, leaving 11 bases between them. The CDR3, as DNA: TGTGCCAGCAGTGAAGTTGGTCCTGAGGCCAACGTCCTGACTTTC. Protein sequence: CASSEVGPEANVLTF.

The chain carries TRBV20-1 and TRBJ2-7; no clear D gene. V was pared by 0 bases and J by 1 base, with 13 bases between. Germline loops: CDR1 DFQATT, CDR2 SNEGSKA (reference sequence). The CDR3 runs 15 residues. CDR3 sequence: CSARDHGYSSYEQYF. CDR3 sequence (DNA): TGCAGTGCTAGAGATCACGGGTACTCATCCTACGAGCAGTACTTC.

V is TRBV7-6 and J is TRBJ1-2; no clear D. Trimming removed 4 bases at V and 0 bases at J, with 15 bases between. CDR3 length: 16 residues. Per the germline V gene, CDR1 is SGHVS and CDR2 is FNYEAQ. CDR3: CASSSAGPEANYGYTF. The CDR3 region has the DNA TGTGCCAGCAGCTCGGCAGGTCCAGAAGCTAACTATGGCTACACCTTC.

The chain is built from TRBV28 and TRBJ2-7, with D perhaps given as TRBD1 or TRBD2 (5 bases each). This CDR3 contains 15 residues. Germline lookup yields CDR1 MDHEN and CDR2 SYDVKM. The V end was cut by 6 bases, the J end by 0 bases, with 15 bases between. CDR3 bases: TGTGCCAGCAGCGGACTGACAGCCGGCTCCTACGAGCAGTACTTC. Translated, it gives CASSGLTAGSYEQYF.

This chain links TRBV6-2 or TRBV6-3 with TRBJ2-7; no clear D gene. This CDR3 has 12 residues. CDR1 is MNHEY, CDR2 SVGEGT, per germline. Trimming shortened V by 6 bases and J by 1 base, and 7 bases separated the two germline ends. The CDR3, as DNA: TGTGCCAGCAGACCCGATTCCTACGAGCAGTACTTC. This encodes CASRPDSYEQYF.

This sequence joins TRBV2 and TRBJ1-4; D is possibly TRBD1 (6 bases). The V gene's germline CDR1 is SNHLY and CDR2 FYNNEI. CDR3 size: 15 residues. Deletions cut 3 bases from V and 5 bases from J, with 13 bases between. CDR3 nucleotide sequence: TGTGCCAGCAGTGAGGGGACAACATTCAATGAAAAACTGTTTTTT. Translating gives CASSEGTTFNEKLFF. Complete variable domain (other parts from reference TRBV2 and TRBJ1-4): EPEVTQTPSHQVTQMGQEVILRCVPISNHLYFYWYRQILGQKVEFLVSFYNNEISEKSEIFDDQFSVERPDGSNFTLKIRSTKLEDSAMYFCASSEGTTFNEKLFFGSGTQLSVL.

This clonotype has just a few counts. This rearrangement joins TRBV5-1 to TRBJ2-3; 7 nucleotides agree with TRBD1. There are 15 residues in the CDR3. V lost 0 bases to trimming and J lost 6 bases; unmatched junction nucleotides: 7. Germline values: CDR1 SGHRS, CDR2 YFSETQ. CDR3 DNA: TGCGCCAGCAGCTTGGACCCAGGGGGTTACGATACGCAGTATTTT. Its protein product is CASSLDPGGYDTQYF.

The chain links TRBV7-6 to TRBJ1-2, with D tentatively TRBD1 (6 bases). V lost 1 base to trimming and J lost 5 bases, with 11 bases between them. The CDR3 runs to 14 residues. Germline CDR1 SGHVS, CDR2 FNYEAQ. CDR3 DNA: TGTGCCAGCAGCTTAGAGGACAGATCTTATGGCTACACCTTC. Translation gives CASSLEDRSYGYTF.

The V and J genes are TRBV20-1 and TRBJ2-5, with D possibly called TRBD1 or TRBD2 (5 bases each). CDR1 and CDR2 from the germline V gene are DFQATT and SNEGSKA (reference sequence). The CDR3 covers 14 residues. With 0 bases removed from V and 5 bases from J, the gap between germline ends came to 13 bases. The CDR3 region is CSARDWGRMETQYF. In DNA, the CDR3 is TGCAGTGCTAGAGATTGGGGACGAATGGAGACCCAGTACTTC.

The chain couples TRBV5-1 to TRBJ2-1; 7 bases align to TRBD1. The CDR3 consists of 14 residues. Germline lookup yields CDR1 SGHRS and CDR2 YFSETQ. V trimming: 3 bases; J trimming: 8 bases; junction bases outside the gene matches: 8. The CDR3 nucleotides are TGCGCCAGCAGCTCGACAGGGATGGTCGATGAGCAGTTCTTC. It specifies CASSSTGMVDEQFF.

The V gene is TRBV6-6, the J gene TRBJ2-7; D perhaps matches TRBD1 (6 bases). Trimming took off 10 bases at V and 0 bases at J, with 19 bases between the two ends. The length of the CDR3 is 15 residues. In germline, CDR1 is MNHNY, CDR2 SVGAGI (reference sequence). CDR3 sequence (DNA): TGTGCCACCCAGCAGGGGCAGGCGGTCTCCTACGAGCAGTACTTC. It codes for CATQQGQAVSYEQYF.